Listed here are 28 T cell receptor beta chains from one sample, sequenced in a study of blood T cell repertoires in COVID-19. Measured with immunoSEQ multiplex PCR; TCRdb has only the in-frame clones, and not every one. The data contain about 24,000 clones, over 80% of them seen just once; the ten biggest clones take up about 25%. The sample comprised peripheral blood. The receptors were gathered from a human donor with active COVID-19. The donor label of this sample is uncertain.

This chain uses TRBV27 with TRBJ2-1, with TRBD2 as a possible D gene (6 bases). This CDR3 contains 14 residues. V was trimmed by 3 bases and J by 5 bases, leaving 11 bases between them. Germline CDR1 and CDR2: MNHEY and SMNVEV (reference sequence). The CDR3 region is CASSFFSGNNEQFF. The CDR3 DNA sequence: TGTGCCAGCAGTTTCTTTAGCGGAAACAATGAGCAGTTCTTC.

This clone was found once. Its ends do not fully match the called genes, so a read error is possible. This chain links TRBV6-5 with TRBJ2-7; D is undetermined. This CDR3 has 14 amino acids. The germline V gene has CDR1 MNHEY and CDR2 SVGAGI. CDR3 DNA sequence: TGTGCCAGCAGTTATGCCATTGGCTCCCACGAGCAGTACTTC. As protein: CASSYAIGSHEQYF.

V gene TRBV11-2 combines with J gene TRBJ1-1; 9 bases match TRBD1. J was trimmed by 3 bases and V by 5 bases; bases with no gene match: 13. This CDR3 is built from 17 residues. Germline CDR1 and CDR2: SGHAT and FQNNGV. CDR3 amino acids: CASSPGQGLRRDTEAFF. CDR3 in DNA: TGTGCCAGCAGCCCCGGACAGGGGTTGAGGCGGGACACTGAAGCTTTCTTT.

The chain joins TRBV19 to TRBJ2-7; no reliable D call. Trimming shortened V by 7 bases and J by 4 bases, and 17 bases separated the two germline ends. CDR3 length: 14 amino acids. Germline values: CDR1 LNHDA, CDR2 SQIVND (reference sequence). This CDR3 reads CASTNPGSPYEQYF. The CDR3 DNA reads TGTGCCAGTACCAACCCGGGTTCGCCGTACGAGCAGTACTTC.

V gene TRBV27 combines with J gene TRBJ1-5; 7 bases are a match to TRBD1. CDR1 and CDR2 (germline): MNHEY, SMNVEV (reference sequence). V shed 6 bases and J 4 bases; nucleotides not matched to a gene: 9. The CDR3 sequence is 15 residues long. CDR3 residues: CASSPGTERNQPQHF. CDR3 in DNA: TGTGCCAGCAGCCCTGGGACAGAAAGAAATCAGCCCCAGCATTTT.

The CDR3 DNA sequence: TGTGCCAGCAGCCAAGGGACAGGGCGCGAGCAGTACTTC. Its translation is CASSQGTGREQYF. The chain links TRBV3-1 (or the pseudogene TRBV3-2) to TRBJ2-7; TRBD1 matches at 8 bases. V lost 1 base and J lost 6; bases outside the gene matches: 2. The germline V gene has CDR1 LGHDT and CDR2 YNNKEL (reference sequence). This CDR3 is 13 amino acids long.

This chain joins TRBV18 and TRBJ2-2, with D maybe TRBD1 (5 bases). Trimming pared 0 bases from V and 2 bases from J, leaving 10 bases between. Germline CDR1 reads KGHSH; CDR2 reads LQKENI. This CDR3 is built from 16 residues. This chain's CDR3 is CASSPPKGYNTGELFF. CDR3 nucleotides: TGTGCCAGCTCACCACCGAAGGGGTATAACACCGGGGAGCTGTTTTTT.

J is TRBJ2-5 and V is TRBV5-1; weak D call: TRBD2 (6 bases). Trimming removed 2 bases at V and 5 bases at J, with 10 bases between. The CDR3 has 13 amino acids. Germline V CDR1 and CDR2: SGHRS, YFSETQ. CDR3 in DNA: TGCGCCAGCAGCTTTGGGGGGATGGAGACCCAGTACTTC. It is translated as CASSFGGMETQYF.

This chain joins TRBV2 and TRBJ2-7; no definite D call. Germline values: CDR1 SNHLY, CDR2 FYNNEI. V was shortened by 6 bases and J by 3 bases, with 9 bases between the two germline ends. This CDR3 comprises 12 residues. The CDR3 sequence is CASRALDYEQYF. As DNA, the CDR3 is TGTGCCAGCAGGGCCCTCGACTACGAGCAGTACTTC.

The CDR3 sequence: CASSQDRITSGQETQYF. The DNA of the CDR3 is TGTGCCAGCAGCCAAGATCGTATAACTAGCGGTCAAGAGACCCAGTACTTC. V and J are TRBV3-1 (or the pseudogene TRBV3-2) and TRBJ2-5, with 8 bases matching TRBD2. The CDR3 loop spans 17 amino acids. V trimming: 0 bases; J trimming: 2 bases; junction bases outside the gene matches: 8. CDR1 and CDR2 (germline): LGHDT, YNNKEL (reference sequence).

The rearrangement joins TRBV4-2 to TRBJ1-4, with TRBD1 matching 9 bases. There are 14 residues in the CDR3. Germline V gene lookup returns CDR1 LGHNA and CDR2 YNFKEQ. With V trimmed by 4 bases and J by 8 bases, 5 bases remained unmatched. The CDR3 region has the DNA TGTGCCAGCAGCCGGACAGGGGAGCAGGAAAAACTGTTTTTT. Its translation is CASSRTGEQEKLFF.

Comments on this clone: Mismatch with germline at one junction end may stem from a read error. The CDR3 is CASSLSGGQLHF. The CDR3 region has the DNA TGTGCCAGCAGCTTATCAGGGGGTCAGCTTCACTTC. The V gene is TRBV7-3, the J gene TRBJ2-5, with 7 bases fitting TRBD1. Germline-derived CDR1 and CDR2 are SGHTA and FQGTGA. CDR3 length equals 12 residues. The complete variable domain, with remaining parts taken from reference TRBV7-3 and TRBJ2-5, reads GAGVSQTPSNKVTEKGKYVELRCDPISGHTALYWYRQSLGQGPEFLIYFQGTGAADDSGLPNDRFFAVRPEGSVSTLKIQRTERGDSAVYLCASSLSGGQLHFGPGTRLLVL.

The chain carries TRBV24-1 and TRBJ2-1, with D uncertain. V was pared by 4 bases and J by 8 bases, with 14 bases between. The CDR3 has 14 residues. Looked up from germline, CDR1 is KGHDR and CDR2 is SFDVKD. CDR3 bases: TGTGCCACCAGTGAGCCAGGCCTCAACGATGAGCAGTTCTTC. Translation gives CATSEPGLNDEQFF.

This clone was picked up a small number of times. The rearrangement uses TRBV4-1 and TRBJ1-5; 11 nucleotides match TRBD1. Germline CDR1 reads MGHRA; CDR2 reads YSYEKL. There are 15 residues in the CDR3. Trimming removed 3 bases from V and 7 bases from J; junction bases left unmatched: 5. The CDR3 protein is CASSQGTGGDQPQHF. The CDR3 DNA is TGCGCCAGCAGCCAGGGGACAGGGGGAGACCAGCCCCAGCATTTT.

The chain carries TRBV18 and TRBJ1-1; no firm D call. Trimming shortened V by 4 bases and J by 1 base, and 10 bases separated the two germline ends. CDR1 is KGHSH and CDR2 is LQKENI in the germline V gene. The CDR3 is 14 residues long. The CDR3 region is CASSQARTNTEAFF. CDR3 in DNA: TGTGCCAGCTCACAAGCACGCACGAACACTGAAGCTTTCTTT.

The genes are TRBV19 and TRBJ2-3, with D maybe TRBD2 (6 bases). Trimming shortened V by 6 bases and J by 7 bases, and 14 bases separated the two germline ends. The CDR3 is 13 amino acids. Germline loops: CDR1 LNHDA, CDR2 SQIVND (reference sequence). CDR3 nucleotides: TGTGCCAGTAGAAACCGGGGCGGGAATACGCAGTATTTT. The encoded protein is CASRNRGGNTQYF.

The V gene is TRBV6-2 or TRBV6-3, the J gene TRBJ2-7, with D unresolved. Trimming took 2 bases from V and 3 from J, leaving 11 bases between them. The CDR3 length is 14 residues. Germline CDR1 MNHEY, CDR2 SVGEGT. The CDR3 loop is CASSYVRSNYEQYF. Written as DNA, the CDR3 is TGTGCCAGCAGTTACGTTAGGAGCAACTACGAGCAGTACTTC.

The genes are TRBV6-5 and TRBJ1-1; the match to TRBD1 covers 7 bases. Germline V gene sequence: CDR1 MNHEY, CDR2 SVGAGI. The CDR3 runs to 15 residues. V lost 0 bases, J lost 4 bases, and 5 bases stayed unmatched. The CDR3: CASSYSRTGVTEAFF. Written as DNA, the CDR3 is TGTGCCAGCAGTTACTCGAGAACAGGGGTCACTGAAGCTTTCTTT.

The DNA of the CDR3 is TGCGCCAGCAGTGATATCTACGGGAACACTGAAGCTTTCTTT. It specifies CASSDIYGNTEAFF. This sequence joins TRBV10-2 and TRBJ1-1; unclear D gene. The germline V gene has CDR1 WSHSY and CDR2 SAAADI. Trimming took off 3 bases at V and 1 base at J, with 9 bases between the two ends. There are 14 residues in the CDR3.

The gene calls are TRBV19 and TRBJ2-1, with TRBD1 matching 7 bases. The CDR3 loop spans 14 amino acids. From germline, CDR1 is LNHDA and CDR2 SQIVND (reference sequence). V lost 5 bases to trimming and J lost 7 bases; unmatched junction nucleotides: 8. CDR3: CASSVPGQWNEQFF. The CDR3 DNA sequence: TGTGCCAGTAGTGTTCCGGGACAGTGGAATGAGCAGTTCTTC.

The V gene is TRBV6-5, the J gene TRBJ2-3; tentative D call: TRBD1 (6 bases). The V gene lost 7 bases and the J gene lost 6 bases, with 17 bases spanning the gap. Germline V gene data show CDR1 as MNHEY and CDR2 as SVGAGI. The CDR3 runs to 14 residues. The CDR3 nucleotides are TGTGCCAGCACCAAGACAGGCCCCCTGGATACGCAGTATTTT. Its translation: CASTKTGPLDTQYF.

The CDR3 here is CASSFDRVSTEAFF. The CDR3 DNA reads TGTGCCAGCAGTTTTGACAGGGTAAGCACTGAAGCTTTCTTT. The chain combines TRBV6-5 with TRBJ1-1; 7 nucleotides agree with TRBD1. This CDR3 contains 14 residues. J lost 4 bases, V lost 4 bases, and 6 bases had no gene match. Germline CDR1 reads MNHEY; CDR2 reads SVGAGI.

This clone occurred a few times. The chain employs TRBV10-3 and TRBJ2-7, with a possible D match to TRBD1 (6 bases). The CDR3 totals 12 residues. V was shortened by 4 bases and J by 3 bases, with 7 bases between the two germline ends. Germline V lookup: CDR1 ENHRY, CDR2 SYGVKD. CDR3 sequence (DNA): TGTGCCATCAGTGCGGACAGCTACGAGCAGTACTTC. It codes for CAISADSYEQYF.

The DNA for the CDR3 is TGTGCCAGCAGCTTGATTTGGGGGGACCCGAACTATGGCTACACCTTC. Its translation is CASSLIWGDPNYGYTF. The V gene is TRBV5-6, the J gene TRBJ1-2; possibly TRBD1 for D (5 bases). Germline V gene lookup returns CDR1 SGHDT and CDR2 YYEEEE. The CDR3 sequence is 16 residues long. V was cut by 1 base and J by 2 bases, with 15 bases left in between.

The V gene is TRBV6-5, the J gene TRBJ1-3; D may be TRBD1 (6 bases). There are 15 residues in the CDR3. The V gene's germline CDR1 is MNHEY and CDR2 SVGAGI. V was cut by 5 bases and J by 4 bases, with 15 bases left in between. The CDR3 spells CASSHTGTGGNTIYF. The CDR3 bases are TGTGCCAGCAGTCATACAGGGACGGGCGGAAACACCATATATTTT.

The chain uses TRBV7-9 and TRBJ1-1, with a possible D match to TRBD1 (5 bases). Trimming cost V 3 bases and J 3 bases, with 11 bases left between them. CDR1 is SEHNR, CDR2 FQNEAQ, per germline (reference sequence). CDR3 length: 14 amino acids. DNA of the CDR3: TGTGCCAGCAGCTTGAGGGGAGGTTACACTGAAGCTTTCTTT. This gives the protein CASSLRGGYTEAFF.

The chain recombines TRBV24-1 with TRBJ2-2; 10 positions agree with TRBD1. This CDR3 has 16 residues. The germline gives CDR1 KGHDR, CDR2 SFDVKD. V lost 3 bases and J lost 7; bases outside the gene matches: 7. CDR3 sequence reads: CATSDPRQGASGELFF. CDR3 in DNA: TGTGCCACCAGTGATCCCAGACAGGGGGCTAGCGGGGAGCTGTTTTTT.

The V and J genes are TRBV6-4 and TRBJ2-3; maybe TRBD2 (7 bases). Trimming shortened V by 3 bases and J by 2 bases, and 12 bases separated the two germline ends. This CDR3 region has 15 residues. Germline V gene sequence: CDR1 MRHNA, CDR2 SNTAGT. The CDR3 protein is CASSEMGGLTDTQYF. As DNA, the CDR3 is TGTGCCAGCAGTGAAATGGGGGGGCTCACAGATACGCAGTATTTT.